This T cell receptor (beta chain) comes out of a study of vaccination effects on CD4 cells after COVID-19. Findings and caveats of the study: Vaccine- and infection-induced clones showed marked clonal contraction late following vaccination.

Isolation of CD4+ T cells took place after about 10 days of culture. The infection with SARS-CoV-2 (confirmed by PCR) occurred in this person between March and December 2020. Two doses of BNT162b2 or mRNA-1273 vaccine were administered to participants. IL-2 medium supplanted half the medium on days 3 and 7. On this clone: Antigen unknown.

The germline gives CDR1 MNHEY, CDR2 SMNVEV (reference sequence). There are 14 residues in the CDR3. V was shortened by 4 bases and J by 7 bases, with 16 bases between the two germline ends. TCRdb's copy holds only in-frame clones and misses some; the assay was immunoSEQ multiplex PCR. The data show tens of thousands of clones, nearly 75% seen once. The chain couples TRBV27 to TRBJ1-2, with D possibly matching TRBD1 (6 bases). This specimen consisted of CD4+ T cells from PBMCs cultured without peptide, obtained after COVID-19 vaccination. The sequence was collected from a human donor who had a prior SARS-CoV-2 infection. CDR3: CASSSYRDSGGYTF. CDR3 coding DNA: TGTGCCAGCAGTTCGTACAGGGATTCGGGTGGCTACACCTTC.